This is a list of T cell receptor beta chains from one sample in a study of blood T cell repertoires in COVID-19. Assay: immunoSEQ multiplex PCR; the TCRdb copy retains only in-frame clones and omits some. This table holds 200,000 or so clones, 70% to 90% found once. Specimen: PBMCs or T cells enriched from blood (not recorded which). The receptors stem from a man younger than 45 who had recovered from COVID-19. The CDR3 runs from the conserved cysteine through the conserved F or W. The D gene is left open where the match is weak. Where a row states a size, it is once, few, many or the class of an expanded clone; other rows omit it.

CDR3 protein: CASSHRSDNEQFF
CDR3 DNA: TGTGCCAGCAGCCACAGGTCTGACAATGAGCAGTTCTTC
V gene: TRBV2
clone size: few
J gene: TRBJ2-1
D gene: .

CDR3 protein: CASSPSGQGAANEKLFF
CDR3 DNA: TGTGCCAGCTCACCCTCCGGACAGGGGGCGGCTAATGAAAAACTGTTTTTT
V gene: TRBV18
clone size: .
J gene: TRBJ1-4
D gene: TRBD1

CDR3 protein: CASTKNGGNEQFF
CDR3 DNA: TGTGCCAGCACCAAAAACGGAGGGAATGAGCAGTTCTTC
V gene: TRBV6-5
clone size: .
J gene: TRBJ2-1
D gene: .

CDR3 protein: CASSLRDSPQNTEAFF
CDR3 DNA: TGTGCCAGCAGCTTAAGGGACAGCCCCCAGAACACTGAAGCTTTCTTT
V gene: TRBV7-9
clone size: few
J gene: TRBJ1-1
D gene: TRBD1

CDR3 protein: CASSRSGTGNYGYTF
CDR3 DNA: TGTGCCAGCAGCCGATCCGGGACAGGGAACTATGGCTACACCTTC
V gene: TRBV4-2
clone size: .
J gene: TRBJ1-2
D gene: TRBD1

CDR3 protein: CASIDRGRTEAFF
CDR3 DNA: TGTGCCAGTATTGACAGGGGGAGGACTGAAGCTTTCTTT
V gene: TRBV19
clone size: few
J gene: TRBJ1-1
D gene: TRBD1

CDR3 protein: CASSEDWAGYTF
CDR3 DNA: TGTGCCAGCAGTGAAGATTGGGCTGGCTACACCTTC
V gene: TRBV25-1
clone size: once
J gene: TRBJ1-2
D gene: .

CDR3 protein: CASRPRGYQPQHF
CDR3 DNA: TGTGCCAGCAGACCCAGGGGTTATCAGCCCCAGCATTTT
V gene: TRBV6-5
clone size: .
J gene: TRBJ1-5
D gene: .

CDR3 protein: CAWRKSGSLYEQYF
CDR3 DNA: TGTGCCTGGAGGAAGTCGGGTAGCCTCTACGAGCAGTACTTC
V gene: TRBV30
clone size: .
J gene: TRBJ2-7
D gene: .

CDR3 protein: CASGEGTGQYGYGYTF
CDR3 DNA: TGTGCCAGCGGTGAGGGGACAGGGCAGTATGGCTATGGCTACACCTTC
V gene: TRBV6-1
clone size: .
J gene: TRBJ1-2
D gene: TRBD1